This TCR beta chain derives from a study of shared clonotypes between healthy human individuals. About this clone itself: Its antigen is not known.

The V segment lost 0 bases and the J segment 2 bases; nucleotides outside the gene matches: 4. The germline CDR1 and CDR2 sequences are LNHNV and YYDKDF (reference sequence). The CDR3 is made up of 16 amino acids. Only in-frame clones appear in the TCRdb table, and some are missing; sequencing was by immunoSEQ multiplex PCR. The repertoire holds under 1,100,000 clones, with roughly 74% as singletons. Study-wide results and limits: Generally, naive subsets came out with larger estimated richness than memory subsets.

This clonotype was obtained from a man aged 18-30 years in good health. Some clones in this sample may be carry-over from other donors' samples. This chain joins TRBV15 and TRBJ2-1; 7 nucleotides agree with TRBD2. Sequenced: memory CD4+ T cells from PBMCs. Subset here: CD45RA-negative fraction. The CDR3 region has the DNA TGTGCCACCAGCAGAGATTATAGCGGGCCCTACAATGAGCAGTTCTTC. Its protein is CATSRDYSGPYNEQFF.